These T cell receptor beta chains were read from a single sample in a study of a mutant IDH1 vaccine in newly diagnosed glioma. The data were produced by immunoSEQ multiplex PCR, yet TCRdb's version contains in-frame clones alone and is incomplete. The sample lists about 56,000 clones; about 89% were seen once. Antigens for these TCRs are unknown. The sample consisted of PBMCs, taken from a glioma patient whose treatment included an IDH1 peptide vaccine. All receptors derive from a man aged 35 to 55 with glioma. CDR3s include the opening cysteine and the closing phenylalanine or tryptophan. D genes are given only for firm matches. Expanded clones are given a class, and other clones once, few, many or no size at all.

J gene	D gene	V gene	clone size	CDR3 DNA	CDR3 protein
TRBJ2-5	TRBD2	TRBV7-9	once	TGTGCCAGCAGCTTATATGCGGGAGGAGAGACCCAGTACTTC	CASSLYAGGETQYF
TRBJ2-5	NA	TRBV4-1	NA	TGCGCCAGCAGCCAAGTTGAAGAGACCCAGTACTTC	CASSQVEETQYF
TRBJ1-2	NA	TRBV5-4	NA	TGTGCCAGCAAGGGGAATGGGCAGCTCTATGGCTACACCTTC	CASKGNGQLYGYTF
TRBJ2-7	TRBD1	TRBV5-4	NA	TGTGCCAGCAGCTTACAGCAGGGGGCCTACGAGCAGTACTTC	CASSLQQGAYEQYF
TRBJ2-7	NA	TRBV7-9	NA	TGTGCCAGCAGCCGAGGCTACGAGCAGTACTTC	CASSRGYEQYF
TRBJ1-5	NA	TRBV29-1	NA	TGCAGCGTCGCCCAGAGCAATCAGCCCCAGCATTTT	CSVAQSNQPQHF
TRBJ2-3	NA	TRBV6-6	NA	TGTGCCAGCAGACCCACTAGTGTCAGGCGCACAGATACGCAGTATTTT	CASRPTSVRRTDTQYF
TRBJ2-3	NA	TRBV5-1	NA	TGCGCCAGCAGCGGGAGCGGTGCAGATACGCAGTATTTT	CASSGSGADTQYF
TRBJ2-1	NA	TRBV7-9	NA	TGTGCCAGCATTAGACTATCTTACAATGAGCAGTTCTTC	CASIRLSYNEQFF
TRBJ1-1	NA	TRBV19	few	TGTGCCAGTAGTCGACAGGAGGGCCTCTATGAAGCTTTCTTT	CASSRQEGLYEAFF
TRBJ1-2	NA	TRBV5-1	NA	TGCGCCAGCAGCTTGGTTATCGGCCAAGTGGATGGCTACACCTTC	CASSLVIGQVDGYTF
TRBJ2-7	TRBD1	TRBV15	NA	TGTGCCACCAGCAGGGACAGGGCATTTTCAAAGCAGTACTTC	CATSRDRAFSKQYF
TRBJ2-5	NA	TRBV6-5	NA	TGTGCCAGCAGTTACTCGTACAGCCAAGAGACCCAGTACTTC	CASSYSYSQETQYF
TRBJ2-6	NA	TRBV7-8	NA	TGTGCCAGCAGCTTTTCCATAGGGCAGACTGGGGCCAACGTCCTGACTTTC	CASSFSIGQTGANVLTF
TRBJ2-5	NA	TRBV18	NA	TGTGCCAGCTCCCGGGACCAGCAAGAGACCCAGTACTTC	CASSRDQQETQYF
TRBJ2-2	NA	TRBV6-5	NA	TGTGCCAGCAACAGAGGACCGAAGAACACCGGGGAGCTGTTTTTT	CASNRGPKNTGELFF
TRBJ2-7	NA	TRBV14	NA	TGTGCCAGCAGCCCCCCGTCAGGCCCCTACGAGCAGTACTTC	CASSPPSGPYEQYF
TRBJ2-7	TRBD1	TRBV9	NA	TGTGCCAGCAGCTCCCGCGGACAGGGGGGCGAGCAGTACTTC	CASSSRGQGGEQYF
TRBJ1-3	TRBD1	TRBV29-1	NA	TGCAGCGCCGGACAGGGAAGCACCATATATTTT	CSAGQGSTIYF
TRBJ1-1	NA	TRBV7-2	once	TGTGCCAGCAGCTTAAATCCGGGACGTAGGTCGGGTGAAGCTTTCTTT	CASSLNPGRRSGEAFF
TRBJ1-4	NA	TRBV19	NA	TGTGCCAGTAGTAGGACCGCAGAAAAACTGTTTTTT	CASSRTAEKLFF
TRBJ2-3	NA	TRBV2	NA	TGTGCCAGCAGCCCTTACGATACGCAGTATTTT	CASSPYDTQYF
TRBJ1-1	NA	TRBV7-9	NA	TGTGCCAGCAGCCCCGAAGGACATTTAGCTTTCTTT	CASSPEGHLAFF
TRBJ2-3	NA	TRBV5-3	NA	TGTGCCAGAAGCTTGGATTGGATTTGGGCTAGCACAGATACGCAGTATTTT	CARSLDWIWASTDTQYF
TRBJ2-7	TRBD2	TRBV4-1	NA	TGCGCCAGCAGCCAAGCTCTCAGGACCGCCGCAACTACTAGCGGGAGGGCCGGTGAGCAGTACTTC	CASSQALRTAATTSGRAGEQYF
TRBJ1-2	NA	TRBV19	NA	TGTGCCAGTACCAATGGGCAGGGGAGGACCAACTATGGCTACACCTTC	CASTNGQGRTNYGYTF
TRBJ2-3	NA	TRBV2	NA	TGTGCCAGCAGGTTCGGCAGAAGCACAGATACGCAGTATTTT	CASRFGRSTDTQYF
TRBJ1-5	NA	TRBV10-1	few	TGCGCCAGCACCGAGAAAATTCAGCCCCAGCATTTT	CASTEKIQPQHF
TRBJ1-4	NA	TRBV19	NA	TGTGCCAGTAGTCCACAAATGACAGGAGCCGATAATGAAAAACTGTTTTTT	CASSPQMTGADNEKLFF
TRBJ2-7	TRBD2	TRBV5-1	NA	TGCGCCAGCAGCCAGAGGCAAGGCGGGGGAGTCTACGAGCAGTACTTC	CASSQRQGGGVYEQYF
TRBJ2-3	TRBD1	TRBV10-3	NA	TGTGCCATCAGTCCTTCAACAGGGGCCACAGATACGCAGTATTTT	CAISPSTGATDTQYF
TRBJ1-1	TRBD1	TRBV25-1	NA	TGTGCCAGCATTTACCACCCTCGGACAGGGGGGGACACTGAAGCTTTCTTT	CASIYHPRTGGDTEAFF
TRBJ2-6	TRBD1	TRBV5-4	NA	TGTGCCAGCAGCCGGGACAGCCTACACCACGGGGCCAACGTCCTGACTTTC	CASSRDSLHHGANVLTF
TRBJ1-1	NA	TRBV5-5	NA	TGTGCCAGCAGCTTGAGGCGGCCCATGAACACTGAAGCTTTCTTT	CASSLRRPMNTEAFF
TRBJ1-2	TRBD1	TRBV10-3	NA	TGTGCCATCAGCTACGGACAGGGGGCTGGCTACACCTTC	CAISYGQGAGYTF
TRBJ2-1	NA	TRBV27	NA	TGTGCCAGCAGTCCGGGGCTTTACAATGAGCAGTTCTTC	CASSPGLYNEQFF
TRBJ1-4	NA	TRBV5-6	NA	TGTGCCAGCTCAGACAGACCAACTAATGAAAAACTGTTTTTT	CASSDRPTNEKLFF
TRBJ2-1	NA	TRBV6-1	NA	TGTGCCAGCAGTGAATTAGGACGAAACAATGAGCAGTTCTTC	CASSELGRNNEQFF
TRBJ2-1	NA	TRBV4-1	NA	TGCGCCAGCAGCCAAGATTTAGGCGATGAGCAGTTCTTC	CASSQDLGDEQFF
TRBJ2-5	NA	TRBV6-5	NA	TGTGCCAGCAGTTACTCGGGGGGCAGGCCTGGGAGAACCCAGTACTTC	CASSYSGGRPGRTQYF
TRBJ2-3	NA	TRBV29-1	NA	TGCAGCGTTGAAGATTCTTGGGGACCAGGCACAGATACGCAGTATTTT	CSVEDSWGPGTDTQYF
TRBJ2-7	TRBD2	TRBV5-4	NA	TGTGCCAGCAGCACAGGGACTAGAATCCACGAGCAGTACTTC	CASSTGTRIHEQYF
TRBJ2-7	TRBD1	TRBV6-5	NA	TGTGCCAGCAGTCACGGACAGGGGACTTCCTACGAGCAGTACTTC	CASSHGQGTSYEQYF
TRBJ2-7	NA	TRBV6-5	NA	TGTGCCAGCAGTGACTCCTACGAGCAGTACTTC	CASSDSYEQYF
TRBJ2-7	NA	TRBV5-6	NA	TGTGCCAGCACCCCCTGGGAGGAGGATTCCGAGCAGTACTTC	CASTPWEEDSEQYF
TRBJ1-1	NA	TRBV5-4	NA	TGTGCCAGCAGCTTGCATTCAGGGCGGGACGAAGCTTTCTTT	CASSLHSGRDEAFF
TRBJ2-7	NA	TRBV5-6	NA	TGTGCCAGCAGCTTGAGGCTGAATTACTACGAGCAGTACTTC	CASSLRLNYYEQYF
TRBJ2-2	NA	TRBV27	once	TGTGCCAGCAGAGGTCCTAGGAACACCGGGGAGCTGTTTTTT	CASRGPRNTGELFF
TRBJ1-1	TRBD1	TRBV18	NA	TGTGCCAGCTCACCGTTACGGGCAGGGGGGGACACTGAAGCTTTCTTT	CASSPLRAGGDTEAFF
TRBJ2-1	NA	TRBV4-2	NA	TGTGCCAGCAGCCAAGATCCTTACTCCCTAGATCTCCACAATGAGCAGTTCTTC	CASSQDPYSLDLHNEQFF
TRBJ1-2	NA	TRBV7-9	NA	TGTGCCAGCAGCCCACCTTTGACAGGCGACTATGGCTACACCTTC	CASSPPLTGDYGYTF
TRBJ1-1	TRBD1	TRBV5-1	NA	TGCGCCAGCAGCCGCACAGCACAGGGGACATCAACGCAGAACACTGAAGCTTTCTTT	CASSRTAQGTSTQNTEAFF
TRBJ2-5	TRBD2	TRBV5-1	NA	TGCGCCAGCAGCCCGACTAGCGGGGCCCAAGAGACCCAGTACTTC	CASSPTSGAQETQYF
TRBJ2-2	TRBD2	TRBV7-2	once	TGTGCCAGCAGCTTATACAGCGGGAGAACCGGGGAGCTGTTTTTT	CASSLYSGRTGELFF
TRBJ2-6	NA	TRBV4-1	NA	TGCGCCAGCAGCCCCTTCGGGGCCAACGTCCTGACTTTC	CASSPFGANVLTF